This T cell receptor beta chain was recorded in a study of blood T cell repertoires in COVID-19. Study as a whole: PBMCs, B-cell-depleted T cells, or T cells provided the cDNA or gDNA that made up the material.

Participant age was roughly 18 to 100 years, and participants resided in fewer than 25 US areas. Allocation to cohorts depended on clinical history reported by the participants. TCRdb keeps only in-frame clones here, not all; method: immunoSEQ multiplex PCR. The sample has 250,000 to 350,000 clones, around 87% seen once; the top ten hold over 2%. Trimming took 4 bases from V and 2 from J, leaving 15 bases between them. This CDR3 region has 16 residues. Germline CDR1 SGHRS, CDR2 YFSETQ. The sequencing input was PBMCs or T cells enriched from blood (not recorded which). The chain couples TRBV5-1 to TRBJ1-4; perhaps TRBD1 as D (6 bases). This receptor was obtained from a woman younger than 30 who had recovered from COVID-19. CDR3 residues: CASSKAPGATNEKLFF. CDR3 sequence (DNA): TGCGCCAGCAGCAAAGCGCCAGGGGCTACTAATGAAAAACTGTTTTTT.